Given below is one T cell receptor beta chain in context. Authors' methods: Amplified reference gene primers provided the basis for estimating nucleated cell counts. Data came from immunoSEQ multiplex PCR; TCRdb stores just in-frame clones and leaves some out. V and J calls and clone size are copied from that table; D and trimming were computed from the DNA. The data hold about 52,000 clones, with approximately 83% observed a single time. This sample is drawn from a study of blood T cell repertoires in COVID-19. In germline, CDR1 is MNHEY, CDR2 SMNVEV (reference sequence). V was trimmed by 2 bases and J by 0 bases, leaving 10 bases between them. The CDR3 covers 15 residues.

This TCR derives from a man between 70 and 80 years old with active COVID-19. The chain links TRBV27 to TRBJ1-1; D remains unclear. Sequencing was carried out using peripheral blood. CDR3 residues: CASSLLPRMNTEAFF. The CDR3 DNA follows: TGTGCCAGCAGTTTACTGCCTAGGATGAACACTGAAGCTTTCTTT.